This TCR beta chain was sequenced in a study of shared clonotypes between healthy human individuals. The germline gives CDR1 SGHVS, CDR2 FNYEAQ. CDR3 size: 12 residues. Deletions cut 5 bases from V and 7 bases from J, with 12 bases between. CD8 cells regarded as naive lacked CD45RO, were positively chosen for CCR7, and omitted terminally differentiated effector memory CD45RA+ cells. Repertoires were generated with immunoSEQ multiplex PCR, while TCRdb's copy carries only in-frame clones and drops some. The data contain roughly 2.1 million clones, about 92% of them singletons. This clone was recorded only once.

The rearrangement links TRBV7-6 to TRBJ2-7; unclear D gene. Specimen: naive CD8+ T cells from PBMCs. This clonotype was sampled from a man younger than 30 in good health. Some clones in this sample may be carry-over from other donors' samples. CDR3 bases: TGTGCCAGCAGCGGGAATGGGCTGGAGCAGTACTTC. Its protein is CASSGNGLEQYF.